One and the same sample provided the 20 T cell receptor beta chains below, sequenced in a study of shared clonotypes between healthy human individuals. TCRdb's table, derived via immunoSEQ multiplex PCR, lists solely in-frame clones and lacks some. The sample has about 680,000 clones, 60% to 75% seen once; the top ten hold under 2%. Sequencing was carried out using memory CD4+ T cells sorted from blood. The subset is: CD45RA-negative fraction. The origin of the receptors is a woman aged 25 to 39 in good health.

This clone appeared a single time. The CDR3 sequence is CASSSGGTGKNIQYF. CDR3 in DNA: TGTGCCAGCAGTTCAGGGGGGACTGGCAAAAACATTCAGTACTTC. J is TRBJ2-4 and V is TRBV7-2; weak D call: TRBD1 (7 bases). The CDR3 totals 15 residues. Trimming removed 6 bases from V and 3 bases from J, with 15 bases in between. Germline V CDR1 and CDR2: SGHTA, FQGNSA.

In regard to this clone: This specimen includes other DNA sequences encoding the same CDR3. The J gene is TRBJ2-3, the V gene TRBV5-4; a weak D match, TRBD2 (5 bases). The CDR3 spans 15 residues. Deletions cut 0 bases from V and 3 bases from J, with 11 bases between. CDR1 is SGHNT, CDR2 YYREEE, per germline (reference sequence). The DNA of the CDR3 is TGTGCCAGCAGCTTGGGCGGTTCGGGGACAGATACGCAGTATTTT. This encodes CASSLGGSGTDTQYF. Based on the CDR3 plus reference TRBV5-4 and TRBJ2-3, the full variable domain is ETGVTQSPTHLIKTRGQQVTLRCSSQSGHNTVSWYQQALGQGPQFIFQYYREEENGRGNFPPRFSGLQFPNYSSELNVNALELDDSALYLCASSLGGSGTDTQYFGPGTRLTVL.

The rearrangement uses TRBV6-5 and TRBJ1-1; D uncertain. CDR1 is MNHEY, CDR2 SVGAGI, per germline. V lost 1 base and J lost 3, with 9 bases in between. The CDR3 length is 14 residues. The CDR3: CASSYFRGDTEAFF. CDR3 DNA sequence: TGTGCCAGCAGTTACTTTCGAGGAGACACTGAAGCTTTCTTT.

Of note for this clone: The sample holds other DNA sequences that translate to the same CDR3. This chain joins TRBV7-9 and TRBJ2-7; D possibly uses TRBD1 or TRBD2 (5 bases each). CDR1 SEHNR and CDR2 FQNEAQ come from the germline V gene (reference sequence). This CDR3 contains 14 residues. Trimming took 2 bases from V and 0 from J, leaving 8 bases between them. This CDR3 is CASSLSGTSYEQYF. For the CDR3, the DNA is TGTGCCAGCAGCTTATCCGGGACCTCCTACGAGCAGTACTTC.

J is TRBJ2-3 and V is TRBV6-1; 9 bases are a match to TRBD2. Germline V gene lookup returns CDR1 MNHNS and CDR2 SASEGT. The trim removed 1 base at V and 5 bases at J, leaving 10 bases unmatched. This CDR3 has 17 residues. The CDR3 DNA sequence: TGTGCCAGCAGTGAAGGGGTGCTAGCGGGACCCAAAGATACGCAGTATTTT. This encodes CASSEGVLAGPKDTQYF.

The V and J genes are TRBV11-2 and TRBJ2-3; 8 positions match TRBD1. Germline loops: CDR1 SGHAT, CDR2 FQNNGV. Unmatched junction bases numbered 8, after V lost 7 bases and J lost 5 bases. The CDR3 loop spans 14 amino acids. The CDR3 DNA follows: TGTGCCAGCAAGACAACAGGGGGGCAAGATACGCAGTATTTT. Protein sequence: CASKTTGGQDTQYF.

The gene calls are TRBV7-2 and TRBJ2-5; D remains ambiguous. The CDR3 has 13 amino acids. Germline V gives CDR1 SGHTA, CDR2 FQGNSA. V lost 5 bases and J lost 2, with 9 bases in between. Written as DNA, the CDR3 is TGTGCCAGCAGCAATCCTCCACAAGAGACCCAGTACTTC. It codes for CASSNPPQETQYF. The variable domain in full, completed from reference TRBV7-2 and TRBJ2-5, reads GAGVSQSPSNKVTEKGKDVELRCDPISGHTALYWYRQSLGQGLEFLIYFQGNSAPDKSGLPSDRFSAERTGGSVSTLTIQRTQQEDSAVYLCASSNPPQETQYFGPGTRLLVL.

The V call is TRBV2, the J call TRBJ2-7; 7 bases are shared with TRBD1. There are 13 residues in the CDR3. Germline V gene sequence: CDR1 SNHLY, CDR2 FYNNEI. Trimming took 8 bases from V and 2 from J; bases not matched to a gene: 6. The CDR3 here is CASRRDSAYEQYF. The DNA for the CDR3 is TGTGCCAGCCGCCGGGACAGCGCCTACGAGCAGTACTTC.

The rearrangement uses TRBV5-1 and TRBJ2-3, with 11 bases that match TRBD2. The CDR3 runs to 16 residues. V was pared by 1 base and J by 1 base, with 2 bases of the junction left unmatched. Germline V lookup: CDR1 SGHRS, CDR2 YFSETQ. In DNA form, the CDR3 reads TGCGCCAGCAGCTTGAGGACTAGCGGGCGCACAGATACGCAGTATTTT. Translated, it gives CASSLRTSGRTDTQYF.

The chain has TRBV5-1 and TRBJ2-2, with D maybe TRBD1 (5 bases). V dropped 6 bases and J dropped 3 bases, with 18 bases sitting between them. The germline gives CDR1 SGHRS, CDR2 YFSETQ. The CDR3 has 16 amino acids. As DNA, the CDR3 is TGCGCCAGCACTACCCCGAAGGGGCAGGACACCGGGGAGCTGTTTTTT. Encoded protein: CASTTPKGQDTGELFF.

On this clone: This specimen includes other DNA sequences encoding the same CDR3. The CDR3 DNA is TGCGCCAGCAGTTTTGGACAGGGCGAGACCCAGTACTTC. Encoded protein: CASSFGQGETQYF. This chain connects TRBV5-1 to TRBJ2-5; 8 bases line up with TRBD1. The germline CDR1 and CDR2 sequences are SGHRS and YFSETQ. The CDR3 spans 13 residues. After removal of 5 bases from V and 5 bases from J, the junction contained 5 bases not matched to a gene.

The CDR3 DNA follows: TGTGCCAGCAGCTACCCGGGGGGGGCGAGGGAGCAGTTCTTC. This codes for CASSYPGGAREQFF. The rearrangement uses TRBV5-4 and TRBJ2-1, with 8 positions matching TRBD2. CDR3 length: 14 residues. Germline values: CDR1 SGHNT, CDR2 YYREEE (reference sequence). The V segment lost 3 bases and the J segment 10 bases; nucleotides outside the gene matches: 9.

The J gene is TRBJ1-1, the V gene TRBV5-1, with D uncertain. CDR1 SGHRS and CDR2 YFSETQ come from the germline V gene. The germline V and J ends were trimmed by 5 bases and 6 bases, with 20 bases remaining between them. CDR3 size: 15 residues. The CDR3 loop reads CASRTGSGVEAEAFF. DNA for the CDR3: TGCGCCAGCAGGACTGGGAGCGGGGTAGAGGCTGAAGCTTTCTTT.

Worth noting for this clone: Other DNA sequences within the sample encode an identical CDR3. As DNA, the CDR3 is TGTGCCAGCAGCTTGGCCAGGGGGCGTGAGCAGTACTTC. It encodes CASSLARGREQYF. This rearrangement joins TRBV5-4 to TRBJ2-7; 8 bases map to TRBD1. Germline-derived CDR1 and CDR2 are SGHNT and YYREEE (reference sequence). The junction had 3 bases not matched to a gene; V was cut back by 0 bases and J by 7 bases. The CDR3 runs to 13 residues.

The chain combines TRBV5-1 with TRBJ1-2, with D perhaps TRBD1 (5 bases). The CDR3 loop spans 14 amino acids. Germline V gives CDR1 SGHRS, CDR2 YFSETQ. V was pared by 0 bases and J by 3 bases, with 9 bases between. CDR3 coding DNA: TGCGCCAGCAGCTTGGCCGTGGGGGACTATGGCTACACCTTC. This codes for CASSLAVGDYGYTF.

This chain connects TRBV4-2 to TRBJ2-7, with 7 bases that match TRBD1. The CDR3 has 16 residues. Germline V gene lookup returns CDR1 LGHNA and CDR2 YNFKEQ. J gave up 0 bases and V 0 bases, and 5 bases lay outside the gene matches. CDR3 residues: CASSQEQNRGSYEQYF. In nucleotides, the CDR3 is TGTGCCAGCAGCCAAGAGCAGAACAGGGGCTCCTACGAGCAGTACTTC.

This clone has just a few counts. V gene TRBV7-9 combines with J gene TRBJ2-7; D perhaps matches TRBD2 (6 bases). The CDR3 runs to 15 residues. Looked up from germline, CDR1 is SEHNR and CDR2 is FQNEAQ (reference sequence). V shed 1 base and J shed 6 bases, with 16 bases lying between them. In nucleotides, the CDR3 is TGTGCCAGCAGCTTAGAAATGGGGGAGGCTAGCGAGCAGTACTTC. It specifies CASSLEMGEASEQYF.

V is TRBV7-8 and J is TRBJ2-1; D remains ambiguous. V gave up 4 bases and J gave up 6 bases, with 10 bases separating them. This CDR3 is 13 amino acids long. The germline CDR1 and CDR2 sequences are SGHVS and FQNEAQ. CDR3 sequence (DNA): TGTGCCAGCAGCTACGACCCTTTCAATGAGCAGTTCTTC. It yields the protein CASSYDPFNEQFF.

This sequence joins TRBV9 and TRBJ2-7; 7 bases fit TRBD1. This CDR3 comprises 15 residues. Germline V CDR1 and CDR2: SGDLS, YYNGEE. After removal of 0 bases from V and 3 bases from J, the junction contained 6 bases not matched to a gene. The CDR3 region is CASSVAQGPYYEQYF. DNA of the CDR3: TGTGCCAGCAGCGTAGCACAGGGGCCATACTACGAGCAGTACTTC.

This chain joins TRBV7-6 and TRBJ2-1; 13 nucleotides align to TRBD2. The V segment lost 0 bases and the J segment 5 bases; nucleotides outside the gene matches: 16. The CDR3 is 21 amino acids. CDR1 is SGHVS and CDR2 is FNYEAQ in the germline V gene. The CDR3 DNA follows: TGTGCCAGCAGCTTAGCCCCGGGGGGACTAGCGGGATCTTGGTCTCACAATGAGCAGTTCTTC. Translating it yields CASSLAPGGLAGSWSHNEQFF.